This T cell receptor beta chain was identified during a study of control samples from healthy donors and cancer patients. TCRdb keeps only in-frame clones here, not all; method: immunoSEQ multiplex PCR. The sample carries 85,000 to 100,000 clones, more than 80% recorded once. The CDR3 has 18 residues. The ends lost 3 bases at V and 7 bases at J; junction bases unmatched: 13. Germline CDR1 reads LGHNA; CDR2 reads YSLEER. The TCR was taken from a man younger than 35 in good health. The sample consisted of blood. The chain couples TRBV4-3 to TRBJ2-2, with 11 bases identical to TRBD2. In DNA, the CDR3 is TGCGCCAGCAGCCAGGATTTAGCGGGAGGGCCATCCGGCGGGGAGCTGTTTTTT. This sequence encodes CASSQDLAGGPSGGELFF.